The 25 T cell receptor beta chains presented below share a single source sample, sequenced in a study of T-cell memory formation after mild COVID-19. In TCRdb, the 5' RACE reads were re-called with MiXCR into one record per CDR3 protein. The table records about 180,000 distinct CDR3 sequences, 16% of them present only once. The sample taken for sequencing was PBMCs or a T cell subset sorted from them (not recorded which). Every receptor here comes from an adult woman who had mild COVID-19 (a few samples of this study predate the infection). Cell type and time point are not known.

This clonotype appeared a few times. V and J are TRBV10-2 and TRBJ2-7; 10 bases line up with TRBD1. V shed 3 bases and J 6 bases; nucleotides not matched to a gene: 8. CDR1 and CDR2 (germline): WSHSY, SAAADI. There are 15 residues in the CDR3. Here the CDR3 DNA reads TGCGCCAGCAGTGACCAGACAGGGGGCAGGTTCGAGCAGTACTTC. Translating gives CASSDQTGGRFEQYF.

This rearrangement joins TRBV12-3 or TRBV12-4 to TRBJ2-3; D possibly uses TRBD1 or TRBD2 (5 bases each). V was trimmed by 2 bases and J by 8 bases, leaving 11 bases between them. This CDR3 spans 13 amino acids. CDR3 in amino acids: CASSLREGSTQYF. DNA for the CDR3: TGTGCCAGCAGTTTACGAGAGGGGTCTACGCAGTATTTT.

This clonotype was recorded a few times. A junction boundary mismatches the germline segment, possibly from a read error. The V gene is TRBV20-1, the J gene TRBJ2-1; D is unresolved. Germline V gene lookup returns CDR1 DFQATT and CDR2 SNEGSKA (reference sequence). CDR3 size: 14 residues. In DNA form, the CDR3 reads TGCAGTGCTAGAGTTGGTCAGATGGGTAATGAGCAGTTATTC. It specifies CSARVGQMGNEQLF.

The V and J genes are TRBV6-2 or TRBV6-3 and TRBJ1-1; perhaps TRBD1 as D (5 bases). The germline V and J ends were trimmed by 5 bases and 4 bases, with 29 bases remaining between them. Looked up from germline, CDR1 is MNHEY and CDR2 is SVGEGT. The CDR3 extends over 19 amino acids. Here the CDR3 DNA reads TGTGCCAGCAGTACATATCGGGACTCGCATCTAGGCCCGTGCACTGAAGCTTTCTTT. Translating it yields CASSTYRDSHLGPCTEAFF.

Only a few counts were recorded for this clonotype. The chain couples TRBV11-3 to TRBJ2-2, with TRBD1 as a possible D gene (5 bases). Trimming left V 0 bases short and J 0 bases short, with 8 bases between. Per germline, CDR1 SGHNT and CDR2 YENEEA. The CDR3 runs to 16 residues. Here the CDR3 reads CASSLDWGTNTGELFF. DNA of the CDR3: TGTGCCAGCAGCTTAGATTGGGGCACGAACACCGGGGAGCTGTTTTTT.

The chain's CDR3 is CASSPRTSGVSYNEQFF. The CDR3 region has the DNA TGTGCCAGCAGCCCCCGGACTAGCGGGGTCTCCTACAATGAGCAGTTCTTC. The chain uses TRBV11-3 and TRBJ2-1; 12 bases map to TRBD2. The CDR3 length is 17 residues. Germline V lookup: CDR1 SGHNT, CDR2 YENEEA. Germline trimming cut 5 bases from V and 0 bases from J; bases unmatched to any gene: 5.

The CDR3 sequence: CASSMGLAALYEQYF. In DNA form, the CDR3 reads TGTGCCAGTAGTATGGGGCTAGCGGCCCTCTACGAGCAGTACTTC. J is TRBJ2-7 and V is TRBV19; TRBD2 matches at 7 bases. J was trimmed by 3 bases and V by 3 bases; bases with no gene match: 8. Germline V CDR1 and CDR2: LNHDA, SQIVND (reference sequence). The CDR3 extends over 15 amino acids.

This clonotype was seen a handful of times. V is TRBV9 and J is TRBJ2-1, with TRBD2 matching 13 bases. V dropped 5 bases and J dropped 10; count of bases not matched to a gene: 12. This CDR3 region has 16 residues. Germline V lookup: CDR1 SGDLS, CDR2 YYNGEE. The CDR3 region has the DNA TGTGCCAGCAGTCTTGGGCCTACTAGCGGGAGGGACGAGCAGTTCTTC. It encodes CASSLGPTSGRDEQFF.

CDR3 protein: CASSFSGWGQQNTEAFF. CDR3 in DNA: TGTGCCAGCAGTTTCTCTGGTTGGGGACAGCAGAACACTGAAGCTTTCTTT. The chain combines TRBV12-3 or TRBV12-4 with TRBJ1-1, with TRBD1 identical over 7 bases. After removal of 3 bases from V and 1 base from J, the junction contained 11 bases not matched to a gene. The CDR3 is 17 residues long.

This chain uses TRBV29-1 with TRBJ2-7; 9 bases map to TRBD1. V shed 2 bases and J 5 bases; nucleotides not matched to a gene: 4. Germline assignment: CDR1 SQVTM and CDR2 ANQGSEA. This CDR3 region has 13 residues. The CDR3 spells CSVEKDRGNEQYF. DNA for the CDR3: TGCAGCGTTGAAAAAGACAGGGGGAACGAGCAGTACTTC.

The rearrangement joins TRBV10-3 to TRBJ1-2; 12 nucleotides match TRBD1. This CDR3 is 17 amino acids long. V dropped 3 bases and J dropped 4; count of bases not matched to a gene: 9. The germline V gene encodes CDR1 ENHRY and CDR2 SYGVKD. The CDR3 protein is CAISDLEGTGGGYGYTF. CDR3 in DNA: TGTGCCATCAGTGATCTGGAGGGGACAGGGGGCGGCTATGGCTACACCTTC.

In its sample, this clonotype was seen a few times. The CDR3 region is CASSDNLRPQGMNTEAFF. CDR3 sequence (DNA): TGTGCCAGCAGTGATAATCTTCGCCCACAGGGGATGAACACTGAAGCTTTCTTT. The V gene is TRBV6-1, the J gene TRBJ1-1; TRBD1 agrees at 7 bases. CDR1 and CDR2 from the germline V gene are MNHNS and SASEGT. This CDR3 comprises 18 residues. Trimming cost V 3 bases and J 0 bases; bases outside gene matches: 13.

In this sample, this clonotype turned up many times. This sequence joins TRBV7-3 and TRBJ2-1; D is perhaps TRBD1 or TRBD2 (5 bases each). Trimming left V 2 bases short and J 7 bases short, with 9 bases between. In germline, CDR1 is SGHTA, CDR2 FQGTGA. This CDR3 has 13 residues. CDR3 DNA: TGTGCCAGCAGCTTAGGGACGGGGAATGAGCAGTTCTTC. It is translated as CASSLGTGNEQFF.

The CDR3 region has the DNA TGCGCCAGCGGGACAGCTGGGTCGGGCTCCTACGAGCAGTACTTC. Translation: CASGTAGSGSYEQYF. V gene TRBV5-1 combines with J gene TRBJ2-7, with 7 bases aligning to TRBD1. V shed 7 bases and J 0 bases; nucleotides not matched to a gene: 10. The CDR3 consists of 15 residues. Germline V lookup: CDR1 SGHRS, CDR2 YFSETQ.

The sample holds a few counts of this clonotype. V usage is TRBV5-1 and J usage is TRBJ2-1; a possible D gene is TRBD2 (5 bases). Per the germline V gene, CDR1 is SGHRS and CDR2 is YFSETQ. The CDR3 spans 12 residues. V gave up 4 bases and J gave up 4 bases, with 6 bases separating them. The CDR3 DNA is TGCGCCAGCAGCCGGAGGTACAATGAGCAGTTCTTC. This encodes CASSRRYNEQFF. The full variable domain, in which reference TRBV5-1 and TRBJ2-1 provide the parts outside the CDR3, is KAGVTQTPRYLIKTRGQQVTLSCSPISGHRSVSWYQQTPGQGLQFLFEYFSETQRNKGNFPGRFSGRQFSNSRSEMNVSTLELGDSALYLCASSRRYNEQFFGPGTRLTVL.

Only a few counts were recorded for this clonotype. V is TRBV27 and J is TRBJ2-7; the match to TRBD1 covers 12 bases. V was clipped by 7 bases and J by 6 bases; unmatched bases: 10. Per germline, CDR1 MNHEY and CDR2 SMNVEV (reference sequence). There are 15 residues in the CDR3. This CDR3 is CASTLMGQGAGEQYF. The CDR3 coding sequence is TGTGCCAGCACGTTAATGGGACAGGGGGCCGGCGAGCAGTACTTC.

This clonotype showed up just a few times. The germline gene is not matched at one end of the junction; a read error may be the cause. The chain combines TRBV7-9 with TRBJ2-1; 11 bases align to TRBD2. This CDR3 is built from 15 residues. Germline-derived CDR1 and CDR2 are SEHNR and FQNEAQ (reference sequence). In DNA, the CDR3 is TGTGCCAGCAGCATAGCGGGAGGGCCGAGCCATGAGCAGTTCTTC. As protein: CASSIAGGPSHEQFF.

This clonotype was seen more than once but under ten times. This chain links TRBV9 with TRBJ2-1, with D unresolved. This CDR3 region has 15 residues. CDR1 SGDLS and CDR2 YYNGEE come from the germline V gene. V lost 0 bases, J lost 7 bases, and 14 bases lay in between. This chain's CDR3 is CASSVDPPMGNEQFF. The CDR3 DNA sequence: TGTGCCAGCAGCGTAGACCCCCCCATGGGAAATGAGCAGTTCTTC.

This rearrangement joins TRBV4-1 to TRBJ2-7; D is possibly TRBD2 (5 bases). In germline, CDR1 is MGHRA, CDR2 YSYEKL. V was cut by 1 base and J by 0 bases, with 7 bases left in between. The CDR3 covers 14 residues. CDR3 DNA: TGCGCCAGCAGCCAAGGAGGGAGCTCCTACGAGCAGTACTTC. It translates to CASSQGGSSYEQYF.

The chain uses TRBV7-9 and TRBJ2-2; the match to TRBD2 covers 7 bases. This CDR3 is built from 15 residues. Trimming took 3 bases from V and 4 from J; bases not matched to a gene: 5. Germline CDR1 reads SEHNR; CDR2 reads FQNEAQ (reference sequence). This CDR3 reads CASSFPGLPTGELFF. The CDR3 coding sequence is TGTGCCAGCAGCTTTCCGGGACTACCCACCGGGGAGCTGTTTTTT.

The chain is built from TRBV5-1 and TRBJ1-1, with D possibly being TRBD1 (6 bases). CDR1 and CDR2 (germline): SGHRS, YFSETQ. V was shortened by 4 bases and J by 8 bases, with 12 bases between the two germline ends. The CDR3 is made up of 12 amino acids. CDR3 residues: CASSQQGWEAFF. In DNA, the CDR3 is TGCGCCAGCAGCCAACAGGGATGGGAAGCTTTCTTT.

The rearrangement links TRBV24-1 to TRBJ2-3; the match to TRBD1 covers 9 bases. Per germline, CDR1 KGHDR and CDR2 SFDVKD. The CDR3 sequence is 21 residues long. Trimming at V came to 0 bases and at J to 1 base, leaving 16 bases not matched to a gene. The CDR3 coding sequence is TGTGCCACCAGTGATTTGAGCGGCGCCGGGGGCAGGACAGGGGGCACAGATACGCAGTATTTT. This gives the protein CATSDLSGAGGRTGGTDTQYF.

This clonotype was seen a handful of times. The V gene is TRBV6-1, the J gene TRBJ1-4; D is possibly TRBD1 (5 bases). Germline V CDR1 and CDR2: MNHNS, SASEGT. The CDR3 is made up of 16 amino acids. The ends were cut back, 4 bases at V and 5 bases at J, with 17 bases in the middle. The CDR3 DNA reads as TGTGCCAGCAGTGGCGGGGCGACTCGGTCGAATGAAAAACTGTTTTTT. Protein sequence: CASSGGATRSNEKLFF.

The V and J genes are TRBV5-1 and TRBJ2-7; 9 bases fit TRBD1. Germline CDR1 SGHRS, CDR2 YFSETQ. This CDR3 is built from 15 residues. J was trimmed by 3 bases and V by 0 bases; bases with no gene match: 4. The CDR3 DNA reads TGCGCCAGCAGCTTGGCCCGGACAGGGGTCTACGAGCAGTACTTC. Translating gives CASSLARTGVYEQYF.

The chain couples TRBV7-8 to TRBJ2-5; D is undetermined. The CDR3 covers 16 residues. V was cut by 3 bases and J by 4 bases, with 18 bases left in between. Germline CDR1 reads SGHVS; CDR2 reads FQNEAQ. The DNA of the CDR3 is TGTGCCAGCAGCTTTCGGAGACTCCGCCCGGGAGAGACCCAGTACTTC. This gives the protein CASSFRRLRPGETQYF.